This T cell receptor beta chain came from a study of CD8 T cells in ankylosing spondylitis. TCRdb re-called the 5' RACE reads through MiXCR, storing one row per CDR3 protein. The profile shows tens of thousands of distinct CDR3 sequences, 7.4% of them singletons. In its sample, this clonotype was seen many times. V was clipped by 8 bases and J by 5 bases; unmatched bases: 15. Germline V CDR1 and CDR2: MNHNS, SASEGT. CDR3 size: 16 residues. This clonotype originated in a female donor with ankylosing spondylitis or in good health (not recorded which). The gene calls are TRBV6-1 and TRBJ2-5, with 9 positions matching TRBD2. Sequenced material: blood, either unsorted or a sorted T cell fraction (not recorded which). CDR3 nucleotides: TGTGCCAGCCTAGCGGGGCTGAATTACAAGTCGGAGACCCAGTACTTC. Amino acid sequence: CASLAGLNYKSETQYF.